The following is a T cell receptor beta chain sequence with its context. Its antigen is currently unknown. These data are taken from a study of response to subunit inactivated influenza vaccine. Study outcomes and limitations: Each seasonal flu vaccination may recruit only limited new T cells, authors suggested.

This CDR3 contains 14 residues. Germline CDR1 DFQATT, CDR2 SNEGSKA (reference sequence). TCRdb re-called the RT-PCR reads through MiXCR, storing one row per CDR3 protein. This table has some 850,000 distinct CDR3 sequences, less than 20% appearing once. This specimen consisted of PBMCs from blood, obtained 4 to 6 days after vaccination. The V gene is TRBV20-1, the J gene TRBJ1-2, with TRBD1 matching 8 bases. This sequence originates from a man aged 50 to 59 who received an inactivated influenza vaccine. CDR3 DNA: TGCAGGCCCTCCGGACAGGGCCCTCTAGATGGCTACACCTTC. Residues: CRPSGQGPLDGYTF.